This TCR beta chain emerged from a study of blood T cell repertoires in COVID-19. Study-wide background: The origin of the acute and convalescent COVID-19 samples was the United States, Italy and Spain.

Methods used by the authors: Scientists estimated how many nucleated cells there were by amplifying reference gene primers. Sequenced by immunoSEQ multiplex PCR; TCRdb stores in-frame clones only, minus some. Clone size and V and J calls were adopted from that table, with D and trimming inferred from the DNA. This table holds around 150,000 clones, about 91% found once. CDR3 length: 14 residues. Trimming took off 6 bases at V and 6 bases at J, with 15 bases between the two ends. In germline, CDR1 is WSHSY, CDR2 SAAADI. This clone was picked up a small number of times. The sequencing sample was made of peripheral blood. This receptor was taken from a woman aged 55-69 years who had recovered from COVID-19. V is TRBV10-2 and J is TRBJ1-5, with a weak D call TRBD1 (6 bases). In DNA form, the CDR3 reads TGCGCCAGCAGCACAGGGCAGGTCGGTCAGCCCCAGCATTTT. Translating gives CASSTGQVGQPQHF.